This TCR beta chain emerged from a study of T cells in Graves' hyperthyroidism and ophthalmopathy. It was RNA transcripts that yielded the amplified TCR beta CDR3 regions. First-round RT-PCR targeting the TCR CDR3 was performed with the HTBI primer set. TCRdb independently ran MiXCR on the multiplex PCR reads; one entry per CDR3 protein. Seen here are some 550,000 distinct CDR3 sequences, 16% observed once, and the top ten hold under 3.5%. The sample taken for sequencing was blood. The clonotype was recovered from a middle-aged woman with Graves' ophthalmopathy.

CDR3 nucleotide sequence: TGCAGCGTTAAGTCAGGTTCATTTGCCCAGTACTTC. Protein: CSVKSGSFAQYF. V is TRBV29-1 and J is TRBJ2-5; D is unclear. V was cut by 5 bases and J by 9 bases, with 16 bases left in between. Germline V gene sequence: CDR1 SQVTM, CDR2 ANQGSEA. This CDR3 is 12 amino acids long.